Following are 17 T cell receptor beta chains from one sample sequenced in a study of T-cell reconstitution after alpha-beta-depleted transplantation in children. Preparation of the TCRbeta library was carried out with unique molecular identifiers. Using its own MiXCR run on the PCR reads, TCRdb lists one record per CDR3 protein. The sample holds 500,000 to 650,000 distinct CDR3 sequences, around 10% seen once. Sequencing used PBMCs, mostly from graft donor cells, obtained 180 days after TCRalphabeta/CD19-depleted stem cell transplant. These receptor sequences come from a female patient aged 2-9 years who had a stem cell transplant for aplastic anemia, so the T cells may come from the graft donor.

The chain has TRBV5-1 and TRBJ1-4; D unresolved. Trimming removed 5 bases at V and 7 bases at J, with 12 bases between. Germline CDR1 SGHRS, CDR2 YFSETQ. This CDR3 is built from 13 residues. The CDR3 loop is CASSRETGEKLFF. The CDR3, as DNA: TGCGCCAGCAGTCGAGAAACGGGTGAAAAACTGTTTTTT.

This clonotype showed up just a few times. This rearrangement joins TRBV18 to TRBJ2-3; TRBD2 might be the D (6 bases). This CDR3 region has 17 residues. CDR1 is KGHSH, CDR2 LQKENI, per germline. The ends were cut back, 2 bases at V and 3 bases at J, with 18 bases in the middle. Here the CDR3 reads CASSPRRGSAVTDTQYF. The DNA of the CDR3 is TGTGCCAGCTCACCAAGACGGGGGAGCGCGGTTACAGATACGCAGTATTTT.

The J gene is TRBJ1-5, the V gene TRBV15; 9 bases line up with TRBD1. CDR3 length: 15 amino acids. After removal of 5 bases from V and 2 bases from J, the junction contained 4 bases not matched to a gene. Germline V gene data show CDR1 as LNHNV and CDR2 as YYDKDF (reference sequence). The CDR3: CATSLDRGGNQPQHF. DNA of the CDR3: TGTGCCACCAGCCTGGACAGGGGAGGCAATCAGCCCCAGCATTTT.

The gene calls are TRBV7-2 and TRBJ1-5; tentative D call: TRBD1 (5 bases). Per the germline V gene, CDR1 is SGHTA and CDR2 is FQGNSA. The CDR3 length is 12 residues. V was clipped by 3 bases and J by 7 bases, with 7 bases between them. The CDR3 reads CASSFREQPQHF. The CDR3 DNA sequence: TGTGCCAGCAGCTTCAGGGAACAGCCCCAGCATTTT.

This clonotype was counted ten times or more. The chain carries TRBV28 and TRBJ2-5, with D hard to call. The CDR3 runs to 13 residues. Deletions cut 2 bases from V and 5 bases from J, with 9 bases between. In germline, CDR1 is MDHEN, CDR2 SYDVKM. CDR3 nucleotides: TGTGCCAGCAGTTTAGGGGTTGAGGAGACCCAGTACTTC. Translated, it gives CASSLGVEETQYF.

The chain has TRBV28 and TRBJ2-3; no firm D call. This CDR3 is 15 amino acids long. V lost 3 bases and J lost 0, with 10 bases in between. The germline gives CDR1 MDHEN, CDR2 SYDVKM. The CDR3 sequence: CASSFRAASTDTQYF. In DNA, the CDR3 is TGTGCCAGCAGTTTTCGGGCTGCTAGCACAGATACGCAGTATTTT.

This clonotype was observed a few times. The chain has TRBV7-2 and TRBJ2-7, with TRBD1 matching 7 bases. Germline V gives CDR1 SGHTA, CDR2 FQGNSA. With V trimmed by 5 bases and J by 4 bases, 5 bases remained unmatched. The CDR3 covers 13 residues. CDR3 in amino acids: CASSLTGKYEQYV. Written as DNA, the CDR3 is TGTGCCAGCAGCCTGACAGGGAAATACGAGCAGTACGTC.

This clonotype was picked up a small number of times. The CDR3: CASSLPTGGHGELFF. CDR3 nucleotide sequence: TGTGCCAGCAGTTTACCCACCGGGGGGCACGGGGAGCTGTTTTTT. This chain connects TRBV28 to TRBJ2-2; tentative D call: TRBD2 (7 bases). V lost 2 bases and J lost 7, with 14 bases in between. Germline V CDR1 and CDR2: MDHEN, SYDVKM. CDR3 size: 15 residues.

This chain uses TRBV29-1 with TRBJ2-2, with D hard to call. V lost 4 bases and J lost 0, with 12 bases in between. The CDR3 consists of 15 residues. CDR1 is SQVTM and CDR2 is ANQGSEA in the germline V gene. Here the CDR3 reads CSVGSPTSNTGELFF. The CDR3 DNA reads TGCAGCGTTGGGAGCCCGACGTCGAACACCGGGGAGCTGTTTTTT.

J is TRBJ2-1 and V is TRBV4-3; 8 nucleotides match TRBD2. The trim removed 0 bases at V and 6 bases at J, leaving 16 bases unmatched. Looked up from germline, CDR1 is LGHNA and CDR2 is YSLEER. The CDR3 has 19 residues. The CDR3 sequence is CASSQDRASGWLTCNEQFF. CDR3 bases: TGCGCCAGCAGCCAAGATCGGGCTAGCGGGTGGTTAACCTGCAATGAGCAGTTCTTC.

This clonotype was seen a few times. The rearrangement joins TRBV28 to TRBJ2-7; tentatively, D is TRBD1 or TRBD2 (5 bases each). The germline CDR1 and CDR2 sequences are MDHEN and SYDVKM. The germline V and J ends were trimmed by 3 bases and 6 bases, with 15 bases remaining between them. The CDR3 has 14 residues. CDR3 sequence reads: CASSFRDQGGEQYV. In DNA, the CDR3 is TGTGCCAGCAGTTTCCGGGACCAAGGAGGCGAGCAGTACGTC.

This clonotype was counted only a few times. The V gene is TRBV6-1, the J gene TRBJ2-5, with 8 bases fitting TRBD2. J lost 4 bases, V lost 0 bases, and 10 bases had no gene match. Germline V CDR1 and CDR2: MNHNS, SASEGT. The length of the CDR3 is 17 residues. The CDR3 DNA reads as TGTGCCAGCAGTGAAGCATATCCAGCGGGGGAGGTAGAGACCCAGTACTTC. It encodes CASSEAYPAGEVETQYF.

This clonotype was observed at least ten times. CDR3 nucleotide sequence: TGCAGTGCTAGAGAAGAGACCCAGTACTTC. This translates into CSAREETQYF. This rearrangement joins TRBV20-1 to TRBJ2-5; D remains ambiguous. Per the germline V gene, CDR1 is DFQATT and CDR2 is SNEGSKA (reference sequence). V gave up 0 bases and J gave up 4 bases, with 0 bases separating them. The length of the CDR3 is 10 residues.

The genes are TRBV5-1 and TRBJ2-1; no clear D gene. The CDR3 has 15 residues. V dropped 6 bases and J dropped 6 bases, with 19 bases sitting between them. Germline V gives CDR1 SGHRS, CDR2 YFSETQ. CDR3 sequence reads: CASNFYGGIINEQFF. The CDR3 DNA is TGCGCCAGCAACTTTTACGGCGGTATTATCAATGAGCAGTTCTTC.

This clonotype was counted a few times. The chain joins TRBV24-1 to TRBJ2-3, with D perhaps TRBD2 (5 bases). The CDR3 is 14 residues long. The V gene's germline CDR1 is KGHDR and CDR2 SFDVKD. V was clipped by 1 base and J by 4 bases, with 8 bases between them. For the CDR3, the DNA is TGTGCCACCAGTGATTTAGGCGGGTCAGATACGCAGTATTTT. This sequence encodes CATSDLGGSDTQYF.

The chain joins TRBV12-3 or TRBV12-4 to TRBJ2-1; a weak D match, TRBD2 (6 bases). The V gene lost 3 bases and the J gene lost 8 bases, with 14 bases spanning the gap. The CDR3 loop spans 14 amino acids. The CDR3 loop reads CASSFPRTNHEQFF. CDR3 bases: TGTGCCAGCAGTTTTCCTAGGACTAACCATGAGCAGTTCTTC.

This clonotype turned up a few times. The chain couples TRBV6-2 or TRBV6-3 to TRBJ2-1; tentatively, D is TRBD1 (6 bases). The CDR3 sequence is 15 residues long. V lost 3 bases and J lost 6, with 15 bases in between. Germline CDR1 is MNHEY and CDR2 is SVGEGT. This CDR3 is CASSYTRNRVNEQFF. CDR3 DNA sequence: TGTGCCAGCAGTTATACCCGAAACAGGGTCAATGAGCAGTTCTTC.